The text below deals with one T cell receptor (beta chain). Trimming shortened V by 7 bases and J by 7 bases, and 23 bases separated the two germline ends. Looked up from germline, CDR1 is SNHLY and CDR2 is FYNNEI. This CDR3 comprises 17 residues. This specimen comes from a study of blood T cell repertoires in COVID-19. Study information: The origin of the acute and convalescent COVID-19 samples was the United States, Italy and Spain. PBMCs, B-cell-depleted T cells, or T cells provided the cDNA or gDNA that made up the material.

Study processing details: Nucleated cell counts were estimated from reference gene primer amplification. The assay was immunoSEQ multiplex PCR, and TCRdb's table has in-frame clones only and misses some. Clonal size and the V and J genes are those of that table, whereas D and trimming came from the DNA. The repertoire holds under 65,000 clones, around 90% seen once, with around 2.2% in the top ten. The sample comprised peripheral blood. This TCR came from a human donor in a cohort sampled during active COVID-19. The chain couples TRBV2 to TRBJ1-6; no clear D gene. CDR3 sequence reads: CASKGRVLSGRNSPLHF. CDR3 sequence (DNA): TGTGCCAGCAAAGGCCGTGTTCTGAGCGGTAGGAATTCACCCCTCCACTTT.